These 32 T cell receptor beta chains share one sample of origin, sequenced in a study of blood T cell repertoires in COVID-19 (dated by TCRdb to the early 2020s). The library was built by means of the immunoSEQ multiplex PCR assay. TCRdb re-hosts the immuneACCESS table, in-frame sequences only. Its copies lack some clones; in the studies checked, an unresolved V gene accounts for under half of them, and the cause for the rest is not known. In all, the sample holds 220,000 or so clones, and around 80% of those were seen once. The top ten clonotypes cover 5.5% of the sample. The specimen was peripheral blood. Receptor source: an older woman with acute or convalescent COVID-19.

The chain has TRBV27 and TRBJ2-7, with D hard to call. This CDR3 comprises 11 residues. V shed 6 bases and J shed 3 bases, with 6 bases lying between them. Germline CDR1 is MNHEY and CDR2 is SMNVEV (reference sequence). The CDR3 loop is CASRRNYEQYF. In DNA form, the CDR3 reads TGTGCCAGCAGGCGGAACTACGAGCAGTACTTC.

This clone was counted once. The chain is built from TRBV5-1 and TRBJ1-4; 9 bases align to TRBD1. This CDR3 is built from 16 residues. Per the germline V gene, CDR1 is SGHRS and CDR2 is YFSETQ. Unmatched junction bases numbered 11, after V lost 4 bases and J lost 7 bases. In DNA, the CDR3 is TGCGCCAGCAGCCAAACCGGACAGGGGTTGGCTGAAAAACTGTTTTTT. Translated, it gives CASSQTGQGLAEKLFF.

V usage is TRBV5-1 and J usage is TRBJ2-5; 10 positions agree with TRBD1. V was pared by 0 bases and J by 5 bases, with 1 base of the junction left unmatched. The CDR3 length is 14 residues. Germline CDR1 reads SGHRS; CDR2 reads YFSETQ. The CDR3 protein is CASSLGTGGETQYF. The CDR3 coding sequence is TGCGCCAGCAGCTTGGGGACAGGGGGGGAGACCCAGTACTTC.

The chain combines TRBV5-1 with TRBJ2-1, with 8 positions matching TRBD2. The V gene's germline CDR1 is SGHRS and CDR2 YFSETQ. The V gene end was trimmed by 1 base and the J gene end by 5 bases; junction bases not matched to a gene: 5. The CDR3 sequence is 15 residues long. CDR3 coding DNA: TGCGCCAGCAGCTTGCCACTAGCGGCCCACAATGAGCAGTTCTTC. Translating gives CASSLPLAAHNEQFF. The complete variable domain, with remaining parts taken from reference TRBV5-1 and TRBJ2-1, reads KAGVTQTPRYLIKTRGQQVTLSCSPISGHRSVSWYQQTPGQGLQFLFEYFSETQRNKGNFPGRFSGRQFSNSRSEMNVSTLELGDSALYLCASSLPLAAHNEQFFGPGTRLTVL.

This chain joins TRBV2 and TRBJ2-1; 9 nucleotides line up with TRBD1. Germline values: CDR1 SNHLY, CDR2 FYNNEI. The CDR3 loop spans 16 amino acids. V was clipped by 4 bases and J by 0 bases; unmatched bases: 4. The CDR3 spells CASSAPGQGSYNEQFF. CDR3 nucleotide sequence: TGTGCCAGCAGTGCACCGGGACAGGGCTCCTACAATGAGCAGTTCTTC. The full variable domain, rest sourced from reference TRBV2 and TRBJ2-1, is EPEVTQTPSHQVTQMGQEVILRCVPISNHLYFYWYRQILGQKVEFLVSFYNNEISEKSEIFDDQFSVERPDGSNFTLKIRSTKLEDSAMYFCASSAPGQGSYNEQFFGPGTRLTVL.

In this sample, this clone turned up once. CDR3 bases: TGTGCCACCAGCAGAGTTGCTAGGGGGACTGAAGCTTTCTTT. This codes for CATSRVARGTEAFF. The gene calls are TRBV15 and TRBJ1-1; TRBD1 might be the D (6 bases). Looked up from germline, CDR1 is LNHNV and CDR2 is YYDKDF (reference sequence). The CDR3 runs 14 residues. Trimming removed 1 base at V and 5 bases at J, with 11 bases between.

This sequence joins TRBV27 and TRBJ2-5, with 9 bases aligning to TRBD2. The CDR3 runs 13 residues. J was trimmed by 7 bases and V by 5 bases; bases with no gene match: 5. Germline V gives CDR1 MNHEY, CDR2 SMNVEV (reference sequence). The CDR3 protein is CASSPSGMATQYF. DNA for the CDR3: TGTGCCAGCAGTCCTAGCGGGATGGCGACCCAGTACTTC.

This chain links TRBV28 with TRBJ1-4, with D possibly TRBD1 on 6 matching bases. V shed 6 bases and J shed 7 bases, with 21 bases lying between them. There are 16 residues in the CDR3. Looked up from germline, CDR1 is MDHEN and CDR2 is SYDVKM. The CDR3 DNA is TGTGCCAGCAGACCCAGGGGCCTGCGCAGGGGTGAAAAACTGTTTTTT. This encodes CASRPRGLRRGEKLFF. Looking up the rest from reference TRBV28 and TRBJ1-4 gives the full variable domain: DVKVTQSSRYLVKRTGEKVFLECVQDMDHENMFWYRQDPGLGLRLIYFSYDVKMKEKGDIPEGYSVSREKKERFSLILESASTNQTSMYLCASRPRGLRRGEKLFFGSGTQLSVL.

The V gene is TRBV19, the J gene TRBJ2-1; TRBD2 matches 11 bases. The germline V gene has CDR1 LNHDA and CDR2 SQIVND (reference sequence). V lost 3 bases to trimming and J lost 8 bases; unmatched junction nucleotides: 6. The CDR3 has 15 residues. CDR3 DNA: TGTGCCAGTAGTATGAGCGGGACTAGCGGCTATGAGCAGTTCTTC. Amino acid sequence: CASSMSGTSGYEQFF.

V usage is TRBV5-4 and J usage is TRBJ2-7, with TRBD2 matching over 9 bases. With V trimmed by 4 bases and J by 6 bases, 11 bases remained unmatched. The length of the CDR3 is 15 residues. Germline CDR1 and CDR2: SGHNT and YYREEE (reference sequence). The CDR3 region is CASSPGGTSSLEQYF. CDR3 bases: TGTGCCAGCAGCCCGGGAGGGACTAGCTCTCTCGAGCAGTACTTC.

In its sample, this clone was seen once. J is TRBJ2-3 and V is TRBV27; 15 bases map to TRBD2. Unmatched junction bases numbered 4, after V lost 1 base and J lost 5 bases. The V gene's germline CDR1 is MNHEY and CDR2 SMNVEV (reference sequence). CDR3 length: 17 amino acids. The CDR3 DNA reads as TGTGCCAGCAGTTTATTGGGACTAGCGGGAGGTGGAGATACGCAGTATTTT. This codes for CASSLLGLAGGGDTQYF.

About this clone: Other nucleotide sequences in the sample specify the same CDR3. The rearrangement joins TRBV15 to TRBJ2-7; D gene uncertain. From germline, CDR1 is LNHNV and CDR2 YYDKDF (reference sequence). The CDR3 length is 17 residues. Trimming shortened V by 3 bases and J by 2 bases, and 20 bases separated the two germline ends. CDR3: CATSRWSSSASAYEQYF. The CDR3 DNA reads TGTGCCACCAGCAGGTGGTCCTCTAGTGCCAGCGCCTACGAGCAGTACTTC.

The chain carries TRBV19 and TRBJ1-2; D gene uncertain. V dropped 0 bases and J dropped 8 bases, with 13 bases sitting between them. The CDR3 length is 14 residues. Germline assignment: CDR1 LNHDA and CDR2 SQIVND (reference sequence). CDR3 nucleotide sequence: TGTGCCAGTAGTATAGATCGAGGGCCATACGGCTACACCTTC. This codes for CASSIDRGPYGYTF.

The genes are TRBV30 and TRBJ2-3, with a weak D call TRBD2 (5 bases). V was shortened by 4 bases and J by 2 bases, with 13 bases between the two germline ends. The V gene's germline CDR1 is GTSNPN and CDR2 SVGIG (reference sequence). This CDR3 spans 14 amino acids. CDR3 DNA: TGTGCCTGGAATCGAGGGTTGGACACAGATACGCAGTATTTT. Protein product: CAWNRGLDTDTQYF.

This sequence joins TRBV5-1 and TRBJ2-5, with a weak D call TRBD2 (6 bases). CDR3 length: 13 amino acids. Trimming took 6 bases from V and 4 from J, leaving 13 bases between them. Per germline, CDR1 SGHRS and CDR2 YFSETQ. In DNA form, the CDR3 reads TGCGCCAGCACGGCGGGACTCGGAGAGACCCAGTACTTC. Its translation: CASTAGLGETQYF.

The rearrangement links TRBV28 to TRBJ2-7; weak D call: TRBD2 (6 bases). The length of the CDR3 is 12 residues. The germline CDR1 and CDR2 sequences are MDHEN and SYDVKM. The V and J ends lost 5 bases and 6 bases respectively, with 11 bases between them. The CDR3 reads CASSPAGGEQYF. CDR3 DNA: TGTGCCAGCAGTCCCGCCGGGGGCGAGCAGTACTTC.

CDR3 DNA: TGTGCCAGCAGTCAGACAGGGGGCGATAGCAATCAGCCCCAGCATTTT. It is translated as CASSQTGGDSNQPQHF. V and J are TRBV28 and TRBJ1-5, with TRBD1 matching over 10 bases. Germline CDR1 is MDHEN and CDR2 is SYDVKM. The length of the CDR3 is 16 residues. V was pared by 5 bases and J by 0 bases, with 4 bases of the junction left unmatched. Supplemented by reference TRBV28 and TRBJ1-5, the full variable domain reads DVKVTQSSRYLVKRTGEKVFLECVQDMDHENMFWYRQDPGLGLRLIYFSYDVKMKEKGDIPEGYSVSREKKERFSLILESASTNQTSMYLCASSQTGGDSNQPQHFGDGTRLSIL.

The CDR3 sequence is CAWSVLHNEQFF. The CDR3 DNA reads TGTGCCTGGAGTGTACTCCACAATGAGCAGTTCTTC. The V call is TRBV30, the J call TRBJ2-1; D is unclear. V lost 0 bases and J 5 bases, leaving 5 bases between the germline ends. Germline V gene data show CDR1 as GTSNPN and CDR2 as SVGIG (reference sequence). The CDR3 covers 12 residues.

The gene calls are TRBV24-1 and TRBJ1-2; 8 bases agree with TRBD1. This CDR3 has 14 residues. Germline values: CDR1 KGHDR, CDR2 SFDVKD. The junction had 4 bases not matched to a gene; V was cut back by 3 bases and J by 5 bases. This CDR3 is CATSDVGQDYGYTF. The DNA of the CDR3 is TGTGCCACCAGTGATGTGGGACAGGATTATGGCTACACCTTC.

The rearrangement joins TRBV5-6 to TRBJ2-1, with 8 bases matching TRBD1. CDR3 size: 16 residues. Germline CDR1 reads SGHDT; CDR2 reads YYEEEE. V lost 3 bases, J lost 6 bases, and 11 bases stayed unmatched. CDR3 residues: CASSWGVGQGSNEQFF. The DNA for the CDR3 is TGTGCCAGCAGCTGGGGGGTCGGACAGGGTTCCAATGAGCAGTTCTTC.

The CDR3 nucleotides are TGTGCCAGCAGCCAAGATAAGGGGGAGATATCCTACGAGCAGTACTTC. This gives the protein CASSQDKGEISYEQYF. This rearrangement joins TRBV4-2 to TRBJ2-7, with D perhaps matching TRBD1 (6 bases). Trimming removed 0 bases from V and 1 base from J, with 13 bases in between. The CDR3 contains 16 residues. Germline CDR1 and CDR2: LGHNA and YNFKEQ.

This clone turned up a few times. This chain connects TRBV29-1 to TRBJ1-1; D possibly corresponds to TRBD1 (5 bases). Trimming cost V 6 bases and J 0 bases, with 11 bases left between them. Germline lookup yields CDR1 SQVTM and CDR2 ANQGSEA. The CDR3 sequence is 13 residues long. The DNA of the CDR3 is TGCAGCGTCGCCAGGGTCGTGAACACTGAAGCTTTCTTT. This encodes CSVARVVNTEAFF. Complete variable domain (other parts from reference TRBV29-1 and TRBJ1-1): SAVISQKPSRDICQRGTSLTIQCQVDSQVTMMFWYRQQPGQSLTLIATANQGSEATYESGFVIDKFPISRPNLTFSTLTVSNMSPEDSSIYLCSVARVVNTEAFFGQGTRLTVV.

The chain carries TRBV11-2 and TRBJ1-4, with TRBD1 matching 9 bases. J gave up 5 bases and V 1 base, and 5 bases lay outside the gene matches. The CDR3 loop spans 16 amino acids. CDR1 is SGHAT, CDR2 FQNNGV, per germline. The CDR3 reads CASSLALGTGNEKLFF. The CDR3, as DNA: TGTGCCAGCAGCTTAGCTCTCGGGACAGGGAATGAAAAACTGTTTTTT.

V gene TRBV5-1 combines with J gene TRBJ2-7; 8 positions match TRBD2. Per the germline V gene, CDR1 is SGHRS and CDR2 is YFSETQ. The length of the CDR3 is 14 residues. J was trimmed by 1 base and V by 4 bases; bases with no gene match: 4. CDR3 residues: CASSDTSGSYEQYF. CDR3 sequence (DNA): TGCGCCAGCAGCGATACTAGCGGATCCTACGAGCAGTACTTC.

This CDR3 is CASRLEEQGGYPNSPLHF. The CDR3 DNA reads as TGTGCAAGTCGCTTAGAGGAACAGGGGGGATACCCTAATTCACCCCTCCACTTT. The chain recombines TRBV12-2 with TRBJ1-6; no DNA check was done on the table's D call, TRBD1. TRBV12-2 is a listed pseudogene. The CDR3 is 18 residues long.

The V call is TRBV3-1 (or the pseudogene TRBV3-2), the J call TRBJ2-3; 8 nucleotides match TRBD2. V was pared by 5 bases and J by 4 bases, with 8 bases of the junction left unmatched. Per the germline V gene, CDR1 is LGHDT and CDR2 is YNNKEL (reference sequence). This CDR3 spans 15 amino acids. The CDR3 DNA reads TGTGCCAGCAGCAGGGGACTAGTGTCAGCAGATACGCAGTATTTT. This translates into CASSRGLVSADTQYF.

The CDR3 DNA reads TGTGCCACCAGCAGATATGGGGGGACAGGGGAAAACTATGGCTACACCTTC. It is translated as CATSRYGGTGENYGYTF. V gene TRBV15 combines with J gene TRBJ1-2; 10 nucleotides agree with TRBD1. The J segment lost 2 bases and the V segment lost 2 bases, leaving 8 bases of the junction unmatched. The CDR3 covers 17 residues. Germline V gene lookup returns CDR1 LNHNV and CDR2 YYDKDF (reference sequence).

The chain couples TRBV5-1 to TRBJ2-1; 7 bases fit TRBD1. Germline CDR1 and CDR2: SGHRS and YFSETQ. V dropped 1 base and J dropped 0; count of bases not matched to a gene: 4. There are 16 residues in the CDR3. The CDR3 DNA follows: TGCGCCAGCAGCTTGACCGGGACAGCCTCCTACAATGAGCAGTTCTTC. Its translation is CASSLTGTASYNEQFF.

This clone was seen once. The chain is built from TRBV9 and TRBJ2-7; D gene ambiguous. The CDR3 is 14 amino acids. V was cut by 4 bases and J by 1 base, with 12 bases left in between. CDR1 SGDLS and CDR2 YYNGEE come from the germline V gene. The CDR3 loop reads CASSLLSESYEQYF. In DNA form, the CDR3 reads TGTGCCAGCAGCCTTCTAAGCGAATCCTACGAGCAGTACTTC. Full variable domain (outside the CDR3, taken from reference TRBV9 and TRBJ2-7): DSGVTQTPKHLITATGQRVTLRCSPRSGDLSVYWYQQSLDQGLQFLIQYYNGEERAKGNILERFSAQQFPDLHSELNLSSLELGDSALYFCASSLLSESYEQYFGPGTRLTVT.

This chain joins TRBV6-5 and TRBJ2-7, with TRBD1 matching 9 bases. The length of the CDR3 is 13 residues. Germline CDR1 reads MNHEY; CDR2 reads SVGAGI. V shed 8 bases and J 4 bases; nucleotides not matched to a gene: 6. CDR3 amino acids: CASDGTGRYEQYF. CDR3 nucleotides: TGTGCCAGCGATGGGACAGGGAGGTACGAGCAGTACTTC.

As to this clone: The same CDR3 also results from other DNA sequences found in this sample. The V gene is TRBV7-9, the J gene TRBJ2-2; 11 bases line up with TRBD2. V lost 1 base to trimming and J lost 2 bases; unmatched junction nucleotides: 0. The CDR3 is 16 amino acids. The V gene's germline CDR1 is SEHNR and CDR2 FQNEAQ (reference sequence). The CDR3 sequence: CASSLGLAGNTGELFF. As DNA, the CDR3 is TGTGCCAGCAGCTTAGGACTAGCGGGAAACACCGGGGAGCTGTTTTTT.

The CDR3 protein is CASSFGQGARTEAFF. CDR3 nucleotide sequence: TGTGCCAGCAGCTTCGGACAGGGGGCGCGTACTGAAGCTTTCTTT. The rearrangement uses TRBV7-9 and TRBJ1-1; 11 nucleotides match TRBD1. This CDR3 comprises 15 residues. The germline CDR1 and CDR2 sequences are SEHNR and FQNEAQ (reference sequence). V shed 3 bases, J shed 5 bases, and the junction held 5 bases outside the gene matches.